This T cell receptor (beta chain) was sequenced for a study of T cells in Graves' hyperthyroidism and ophthalmopathy. In germline, CDR1 is SGHAT, CDR2 FQNNGV. J lost 5 bases, V lost 2 bases, and 8 bases had no gene match. The CDR3 has 16 residues. It was RNA transcripts that yielded the amplified TCR beta CDR3 regions. Initially, a first-round RT-PCR of the TCR CDR3 employed the HTBI primer set. One entry per CDR3 protein results from TCRdb running MiXCR on the multiplex PCR reads. The profile shows about 640,000 distinct CDR3 sequences, 20% of them singletons. This clonotype was recorded a few times. The source is a man aged 25-45 years with Graves' ophthalmopathy. The genes are TRBV11-2 and TRBJ2-5, with TRBD2 matching 10 bases. The sample comprised blood. The CDR3 here is CASSLRSGTSDETQYF. The CDR3 nucleotides are TGTGCCAGCAGCTTAAGGTCCGGGACTAGCGACGAGACCCAGTACTTC.